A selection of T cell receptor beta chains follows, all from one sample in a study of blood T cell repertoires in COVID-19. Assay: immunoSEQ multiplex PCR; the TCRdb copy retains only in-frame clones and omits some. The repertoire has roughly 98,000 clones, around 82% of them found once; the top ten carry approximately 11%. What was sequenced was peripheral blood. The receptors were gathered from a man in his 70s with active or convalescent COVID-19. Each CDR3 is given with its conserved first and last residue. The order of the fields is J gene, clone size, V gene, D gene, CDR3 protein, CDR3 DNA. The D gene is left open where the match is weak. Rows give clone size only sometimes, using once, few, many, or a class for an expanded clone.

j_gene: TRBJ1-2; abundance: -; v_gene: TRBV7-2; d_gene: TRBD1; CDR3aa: CASRRDRGGYGYTF; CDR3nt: TGTGCCAGCAGGAGGGACAGGGGCGGGTATGGCTACACCTTC
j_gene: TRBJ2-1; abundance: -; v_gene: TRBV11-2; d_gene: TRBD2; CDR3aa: CASSLGSGLAHNEQFF; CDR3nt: TGTGCCAGCAGCTTAGGGAGCGGACTAGCCCACAATGAGCAGTTCTTC
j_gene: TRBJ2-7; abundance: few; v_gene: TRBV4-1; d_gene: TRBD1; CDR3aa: CASSLGQGYEQYF; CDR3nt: TGCGCCAGCAGCCTCGGACAGGGCTACGAGCAGTACTTC
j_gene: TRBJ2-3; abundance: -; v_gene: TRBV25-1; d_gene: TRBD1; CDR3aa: CASRGTGRTDTQYF; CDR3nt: TGTGCCAGCAGGGGGACAGGGCGAACAGATACGCAGTATTTT
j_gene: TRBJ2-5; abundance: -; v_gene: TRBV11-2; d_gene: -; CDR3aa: CASSPSKGGLGGTQYF; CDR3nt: TGTGCCAGCAGCCCCTCCAAGGGAGGCCTTGGGGGGACCCAGTACTTC
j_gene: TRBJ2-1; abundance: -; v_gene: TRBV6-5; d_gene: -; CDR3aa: CASSPMRGPTIEQFF; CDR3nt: TGTGCCAGCAGTCCGATGCGGGGGCCGACTATTGAGCAGTTCTTC
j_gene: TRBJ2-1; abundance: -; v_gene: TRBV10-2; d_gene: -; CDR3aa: CASSRDFNEQFF; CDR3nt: TGCGCCAGCAGCCGGGACTTCAATGAGCAGTTCTTC
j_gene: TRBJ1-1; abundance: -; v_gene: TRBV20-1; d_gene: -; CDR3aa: CSARARGGSFF; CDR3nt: TGCAGTGCTAGAGCTAGGGGTGGTTCTTTCTTT
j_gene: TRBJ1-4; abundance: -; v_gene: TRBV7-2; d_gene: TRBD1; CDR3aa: CASSLATGLNEKLFF; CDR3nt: TGTGCCAGCAGCTTAGCGACAGGGTTGAACGAAAAACTGTTTTTT
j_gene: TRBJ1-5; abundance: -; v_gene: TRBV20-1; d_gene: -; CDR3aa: CSASARGQPQHF; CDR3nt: TGCAGTGCTAGTGCGAGGGGGCAGCCCCAGCATTTT
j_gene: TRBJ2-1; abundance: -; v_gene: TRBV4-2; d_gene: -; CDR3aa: CASTPERRAGYYNEQFF; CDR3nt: TGTGCCAGCACTCCAGAACGACGGGCGGGGTACTACAATGAGCAGTTCTTC
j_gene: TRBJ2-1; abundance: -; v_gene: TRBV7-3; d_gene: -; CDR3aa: CASSLKFETISYNEQFF; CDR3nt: TGTGCCAGCAGCTTAAAGTTCGAGACAATCTCCTACAATGAGCAGTTCTTC
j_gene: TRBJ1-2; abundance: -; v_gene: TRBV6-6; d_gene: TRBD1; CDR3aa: CASSLKGKPGQDYGYTF; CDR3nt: TGTGCCAGCAGTCTCAAAGGGAAACCGGGACAGGACTATGGCTACACCTTC
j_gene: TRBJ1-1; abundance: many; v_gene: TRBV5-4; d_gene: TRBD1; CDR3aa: CASSPGQGLNTEAFF; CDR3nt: TGTGCCAGCAGCCCGGGACAGGGCCTGAACACTGAAGCTTTCTTT
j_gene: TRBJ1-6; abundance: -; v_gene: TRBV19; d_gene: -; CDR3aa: CASTSGLSYNSPLHF; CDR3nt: TGTGCCAGTACATCAGGACTCTCCTATAATTCACCCCTCCACTTT
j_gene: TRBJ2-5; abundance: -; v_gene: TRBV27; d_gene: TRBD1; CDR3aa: CASSPGTGEETQYF; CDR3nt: TGTGCCAGCAGTCCCGGGACAGGGGAAGAGACCCAGTACTTC
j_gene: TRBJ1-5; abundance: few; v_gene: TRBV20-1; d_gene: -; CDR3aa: CSASIPYNSNQPQHF; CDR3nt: TGCAGTGCTAGTATTCCTTATAATAGCAATCAGCCCCAGCATTTT